A single sample is the source of the 19 T cell receptor beta chains below, sequenced in a study of blood T cell repertoires in COVID-19. Only in-frame clones appear in the TCRdb table, and some are missing; sequencing was by immunoSEQ multiplex PCR. The sample consists of around 64,000 clones, about 89% of them appearing once. The specimen sequenced was peripheral blood. These receptors were collected from a man between 45 and 60 years old with active COVID-19.

This chain joins TRBV19 and TRBJ2-2; TRBD2 matches 12 bases. The V and J ends lost 5 bases and 1 base, in that order; junction bases with no gene match: 5. This CDR3 has 17 residues. Germline CDR1 and CDR2: LNHDA and SQIVND (reference sequence). The CDR3 DNA is TGTGCCAGTAGTCCTCGGACTAGCGGGGTGAACACCGGGGAGCTGTTTTTT. It encodes CASSPRTSGVNTGELFF.

The rearrangement uses TRBV19 and TRBJ1-2, with no clear D. Per the germline V gene, CDR1 is LNHDA and CDR2 is SQIVND (reference sequence). CDR3 size: 15 residues. V lost 3 bases to trimming and J lost 6 bases, with 17 bases between them. The CDR3 DNA reads as TGTGCCAGTAGTATTGGCGCGGGCGATAAGGATGGCTACACCTTC. This gives the protein CASSIGAGDKDGYTF. The full variable domain, in which reference TRBV19 and TRBJ1-2 provide the parts outside the CDR3, is DGGITQSPKYLFRKEGQNVTLSCEQNLNHDAMYWYRQDPGQGLRLIYYSQIVNDFQKGDIAEGYSVSREKKESFPLTVTSAQKNPTAFYLCASSIGAGDKDGYTFGSGTRLTVV.

This rearrangement joins TRBV11-3 to TRBJ2-7; 10 bases line up with TRBD1. Germline V CDR1 and CDR2: SGHNT, YENEEA. CDR3 length: 14 residues. Trimming cost V 3 bases and J 6 bases; bases outside gene matches: 5. The CDR3 sequence: CASSLRTGGSEQYF. The CDR3 DNA sequence: TGTGCCAGCAGCTTGCGGACAGGGGGGAGCGAGCAGTACTTC.

V is TRBV11-2 and J is TRBJ2-1, with D possibly matching TRBD2 (6 bases). The germline CDR1 and CDR2 sequences are SGHAT and FQNNGV. Deletions cut 2 bases from V and 12 bases from J, with 11 bases between. The CDR3 has 12 residues. The CDR3, as DNA: TGTGCCAGCAGCTTATCCCGGGAGAGGCAGTTCTTC. Protein: CASSLSRERQFF. The complete variable domain, with remaining parts taken from reference TRBV11-2 and TRBJ2-1, reads EAGVAQSPRYKIIEKRQSVAFWCNPISGHATLYWYQQILGQGPKLLIQFQNNGVVDDSQLPKDRFSAERLKGVDSTLKIQPAKLEDSAVYLCASSLSRERQFFGPGTRLTVL.

This chain joins TRBV5-1 and TRBJ2-1, with 9 bases matching TRBD2. The CDR3 is 14 residues long. CDR1 SGHRS and CDR2 YFSETQ come from the germline V gene. Losses at the gene ends were 4 bases for V and 8 bases for J; bases not matched to a gene: 7. The CDR3: CASSRWTSDHEQFF. The CDR3, as DNA: TGCGCCAGCAGCCGCTGGACTAGCGATCATGAGCAGTTCTTC.

J is TRBJ1-1 and V is TRBV11-2, with unresolved D. The CDR3 is made up of 15 amino acids. CDR1 and CDR2 from the germline V gene are SGHAT and FQNNGV. V lost 1 base to trimming and J lost 4 bases, with 13 bases between them. In DNA form, the CDR3 reads TGTGCCAGCAGCTTAGTATTTCGGGCGGGCACTGAAGCTTTCTTT. Translating gives CASSLVFRAGTEAFF.

The CDR3 loop reads CASSRTVSSGANVLTF. The DNA of the CDR3 is TGCGCCAGCAGCCGGACAGTCTCCTCTGGGGCCAACGTCCTGACTTTC. This chain connects TRBV4-3 to TRBJ2-6, with D possibly TRBD1 on 6 matching bases. Germline CDR1 LGHNA, CDR2 YSLEER. This CDR3 comprises 16 residues. V lost 4 bases and J lost 0, with 10 bases in between.

A few counts support this clone. V usage is TRBV19 and J usage is TRBJ2-3; no firm D call. The CDR3 spans 13 residues. Germline CDR1 is LNHDA and CDR2 is SQIVND (reference sequence). V shed 6 bases and J shed 2 bases, with 9 bases lying between them. CDR3 amino acids: CASRSSYTDTQYF. The CDR3 coding sequence is TGTGCCAGTAGATCGTCCTACACAGATACGCAGTATTTT.

The J gene is TRBJ2-5, the V gene TRBV5-1, with 10 bases lining up with TRBD2. Unmatched junction bases numbered 6, after V lost 5 bases and J lost 5 bases. CDR1 and CDR2 (germline): SGHRS, YFSETQ. This CDR3 contains 14 residues. The CDR3 DNA reads TGCGCCAGCAGAAGCGGGAGGGCCCAGGAGACCCAGTACTTC. This codes for CASRSGRAQETQYF.

The chain recombines TRBV5-4 with TRBJ2-2, with 8 bases lining up with TRBD1. The CDR3 is 16 amino acids. Germline V gives CDR1 SGHNT, CDR2 YYREEE (reference sequence). Unmatched junction bases numbered 5, after V lost 4 bases and J lost 0 bases. CDR3 sequence (DNA): TGTGCCAGCAGCCTTGCAGGGGGCGCGAACACCGGGGAGCTGTTTTTT. The encoded protein is CASSLAGGANTGELFF. The full variable domain, with the rest looked up from reference TRBV5-4 and TRBJ2-2, is ETGVTQSPTHLIKTRGQQVTLRCSSQSGHNTVSWYQQALGQGPQFIFQYYREEENGRGNFPPRFSGLQFPNYSSELNVNALELDDSALYLCASSLAGGANTGELFFGEGSRLTVL.

This clone showed up just once. The chain is built from TRBV9 and TRBJ1-1; possibly TRBD1 for D (5 bases). Trimming left V 2 bases short and J 5 bases short, with 10 bases between. The germline gives CDR1 SGDLS, CDR2 YYNGEE. The CDR3 spans 13 residues. The CDR3 DNA reads as TGTGCCAGCAGCGTTCAGGGCGGAACTGAAGCTTTCTTT. Residues: CASSVQGGTEAFF.

The chain is built from TRBV30 and TRBJ1-1; 8 bases line up with TRBD1. This CDR3 has 10 residues. Trimming at V came to 4 bases and at J to 11 bases, leaving 3 bases not matched to a gene. Germline loops: CDR1 GTSNPN, CDR2 SVGIG (reference sequence). Here the CDR3 reads CAWNRQGAFF. CDR3 nucleotides: TGTGCCTGGAACAGACAGGGGGCTTTCTTT.

This clone was detected a few times. The CDR3 loop is CASSLPTDRGLGETQYF. CDR3 in DNA: TGTGCCAGCAGCTTACCTACGGACAGGGGGCTGGGAGAGACCCAGTACTTC. This sequence joins TRBV7-9 and TRBJ2-5, with 11 positions matching TRBD1. Losses at the gene ends were 2 bases for V and 4 bases for J; bases not matched to a gene: 9. This CDR3 has 17 residues. In germline, CDR1 is SEHNR, CDR2 FQNEAQ (reference sequence).

The chain carries TRBV25-1 and TRBJ2-1; D ambiguous. Trimming left V 3 bases short and J 4 bases short, with 7 bases between. The germline CDR1 and CDR2 sequences are MGHDK and SYGVNS. This CDR3 is built from 13 residues. The CDR3 DNA reads as TGTGCCAGCAGTGAGCTACTTTACAATGAGCAGTTCTTC. This codes for CASSELLYNEQFF.

The genes are TRBV19 and TRBJ2-3; D remains unclear. The CDR3 has 13 amino acids. Germline-derived CDR1 and CDR2 are LNHDA and SQIVND (reference sequence). V gave up 5 bases and J gave up 1 base, with 7 bases separating them. The CDR3 loop reads CASSWRRTDTQYF. As DNA, the CDR3 is TGTGCCAGTAGTTGGCGGCGCACAGATACGCAGTATTTT.

V and J are TRBV28 and TRBJ2-7; perhaps TRBD1 as D (6 bases). The CDR3 is 15 amino acids. Germline assignment: CDR1 MDHEN and CDR2 SYDVKM. Trimming left V 3 bases short and J 4 bases short, with 16 bases between. CDR3 in amino acids: CASSFIGQSFYEQYF. The CDR3 region has the DNA TGTGCCAGCAGTTTTATTGGACAGAGTTTTTACGAGCAGTACTTC.

This CDR3 is CASSYSGLAKNIQYF. The CDR3 nucleotides are TGTGCCAGCAGTTACTCGGGACTAGCCAAAAACATTCAGTACTTC. The rearrangement links TRBV6-8 to TRBJ2-4; D may be TRBD2 (6 bases). With 0 bases removed from V and 0 bases from J, the gap between germline ends came to 6 bases. The CDR3 has 15 residues. Germline CDR1 and CDR2: MNHGY and SAAAGT.

This sequence joins TRBV19 and TRBJ2-5; D not resolved. CDR1 and CDR2 (germline): LNHDA, SQIVND (reference sequence). The V end was cut by 0 bases, the J end by 0 bases, with 2 bases between. The CDR3 spans 13 residues. The CDR3 DNA reads TGTGCCAGTAGTATAGATAACCAAGAGACCCAGTACTTC. Protein: CASSIDNQETQYF.

This clone was counted many times. V is TRBV21-1 and J is TRBJ2-7; TRBD2 is the table's D call and was not checked against the DNA. TRBV21-1 is recorded as a pseudogene. The CDR3 length is 17 residues. This CDR3 reads CASTPLPEPCRGYEQYF. CDR3 bases: TGTGCCAGCACCCCACTTCCGGAGCCCTGTCGGGGCTACGAGCAGTACTTC.